This T cell receptor beta chain emerged from a study of breast tumors, draining lymph nodes, adjacent tissues. TCRdb redid the calling of the multiplex PCR reads with MiXCR, one entry per CDR3 protein. The top ten hold roughly 1.3% of the sample, which has around 100,000 distinct CDR3 sequences, about 20% seen once. Of note for this clonotype: A read error may produce the germline difference seen at one junction end.

The lymph nodes were axillary draining lymph nodes from breast cancer patients. CDR1 and CDR2 from the germline V gene are MNHEY and SVGAGI. CDR3 length equals 15 residues. Material: axillary lymph node tissue. This receptor was obtained from a female donor with breast cancer. Some clones in this sample may be carry-over from other donors' samples. The genes are TRBV6-5 and TRBJ1-3; D ambiguous. DNA of the CDR3: TGTGCCAGCAGCGCCGGGTCACACTCTGGAAGCACCATATATTTT. This gives the protein CASSAGSHSGSTIYF.